Following are 29 T cell receptor beta chains from one sample sequenced in a study of vaccination and CD4 T cells after COVID-19. As for treatment: 10-day PBMC culture with coronavirus spike peptide pools or control peptides (ViraFEST assay). These receptors lack a known antigen. At the Johns Hopkins FTIC core, DNA taken from cultured CD4+ T cells was sequenced by way of the Oncomine TCR Beta short-read assay. TCRdb analysed the PCR reads with MiXCR anew, one entry per CDR3 protein. The sample yields 8,500 to 14,000 distinct CDR3 sequences, approximately 70% seen once. Source material: CD4+ T cells from blood, cultured in vitro. The receptors were gathered from a human donor who had recovered from COVID-19.

This chain uses TRBV2 with TRBJ2-1; TRBD2 is a possible D gene (7 bases). Trimming took off 6 bases at V and 1 base at J, with 19 bases between the two ends. CDR1 and CDR2 (germline): SNHLY, FYNNEI. The CDR3 has 17 amino acids. CDR3 amino acids: CASSPRGAGISYNEQFF. The CDR3, as DNA: TGTGCCAGCAGCCCTCGGGGGGCGGGAATTTCCTACAATGAGCAGTTCTTC.

The chain couples TRBV15 to TRBJ2-2, with D perhaps TRBD1 (6 bases). Trimming left V 0 bases short and J 5 bases short, with 13 bases between. Germline-derived CDR1 and CDR2 are LNHNV and YYDKDF (reference sequence). CDR3 size: 16 residues. The CDR3 loop reads CATSRESGARTGELFF. The CDR3 DNA reads TGTGCCACCAGCAGAGAATCAGGGGCAAGGACCGGGGAGCTGTTTTTT.

The rearrangement uses TRBV9 and TRBJ1-2; no clear D. The CDR3 is 13 amino acids. Germline CDR1 and CDR2: SGDLS and YYNGEE. V gave up 0 bases and J gave up 2 bases, with 5 bases separating them. The CDR3 DNA is TGTGCCAGCAGCGTAGGCGGAAACTATGGCTACACCTTC. It encodes CASSVGGNYGYTF.

This clonotype was counted only a few times. The chain links TRBV2 to TRBJ1-5, with TRBD1 matching over 9 bases. After removal of 10 bases from V and 0 bases from J, the junction contained 10 bases not matched to a gene. This CDR3 has 16 residues. The germline V gene encodes CDR1 SNHLY and CDR2 FYNNEI. The CDR3 spells CAIRDRDLYSNQPQHF. CDR3 DNA: TGTGCCATCCGGGACAGGGACCTCTATAGCAATCAGCCCCAGCATTTT.

This clonotype was detected only a few times. The V gene is TRBV12-3 or TRBV12-4, the J gene TRBJ1-5, with D perhaps TRBD1 (5 bases). The CDR3 covers 16 residues. V dropped 3 bases and J dropped 6 bases, with 18 bases sitting between them. CDR3 nucleotides: TGTGCCAGCAGTTTTTCAACTGGGCAGGGTGGTCAGCCCCAGCATTTT. It yields the protein CASSFSTGQGGQPQHF.

CDR3 bases: TGTGCCAGCAGTGAGCGGGACACCTATAATTCACCCCTCCACTTT. This translates into CASSERDTYNSPLHF. The chain carries TRBV6-1 and TRBJ1-6; a possible D gene is TRBD1 (6 bases). The CDR3 runs 15 residues. The V end was cut by 3 bases, the J end by 2 bases, with 8 bases between. The V gene's germline CDR1 is MNHNS and CDR2 SASEGT.

This chain links TRBV20-1 with TRBJ2-7, with TRBD2 identical over 8 bases. The CDR3 extends over 14 amino acids. With 2 bases clipped from V and 0 bases from J, the junction kept 3 bases outside the gene matches. CDR1 DFQATT and CDR2 SNEGSKA come from the germline V gene (reference sequence). In DNA, the CDR3 is TGCAGTGCTAGACTAGCGGGCAGCTCCTACGAGCAGTACTTC. The encoded protein is CSARLAGSSYEQYF.

The table lists this clonotype with a few counts. The chain links TRBV5-6 to TRBJ2-3, with D perhaps matching TRBD1 (6 bases). The length of the CDR3 is 14 residues. V lost 2 bases and J lost 1, with 8 bases in between. From germline, CDR1 is SGHDT and CDR2 YYEEEE. DNA for the CDR3: TGTGCCAGCAGCTTCCGGACAGGCACAGATACGCAGTATTTT. As protein: CASSFRTGTDTQYF. The variable domain in full, with the rest retrieved from reference TRBV5-6 and TRBJ2-3, is DAGVTQSPTHLIKTRGQQVTLRCSPKSGHDTVSWYQQALGQGPQFIFQYYEEEERQRGNFPDRFSGHQFPNYSSELNVNALLLGDSALYLCASSFRTGTDTQYFGPGTRLTVL.

V gene TRBV20-1 combines with J gene TRBJ1-3; D is possibly TRBD1 (5 bases). Per the germline V gene, CDR1 is DFQATT and CDR2 is SNEGSKA (reference sequence). The CDR3 runs to 14 residues. V dropped 6 bases and J dropped 0 bases, with 12 bases sitting between them. DNA for the CDR3: TGCAGTGCCGACAGCAGAAGCTCTGGAAACACCATATATTTT. It codes for CSADSRSSGNTIYF.

The rearrangement joins TRBV9 to TRBJ1-2; unclear D gene. Germline loops: CDR1 SGDLS, CDR2 YYNGEE. V lost 6 bases to trimming and J lost 1 base, with 13 bases between them. There are 14 residues in the CDR3. CDR3 in amino acids: CASNLDGNNYGYTF. Written as DNA, the CDR3 is TGTGCCAGCAACCTGGACGGGAATAACTATGGCTACACCTTC.

The table lists this clonotype with a few counts. The rearrangement uses TRBV12-3 or TRBV12-4 and TRBJ2-7; D is perhaps TRBD1 (6 bases). The CDR3 runs 15 residues. Deletions cut 5 bases from V and 4 bases from J, with 18 bases between. The CDR3 bases are TGTGCCAGCAGTGGGGGAAGGGACACTACTTACGAGCAGTACTTC. Protein: CASSGGRDTTYEQYF.

The rearrangement links TRBV7-9 to TRBJ2-3; tentatively, D is TRBD1 (5 bases). This CDR3 is 16 amino acids long. Trimming took 2 bases from V and 0 from J, leaving 12 bases between them. Germline CDR1 reads SEHNR; CDR2 reads FQNEAQ (reference sequence). The chain's CDR3 is CASSLLAGSSTDTQYF. CDR3 DNA sequence: TGTGCCAGCAGCTTACTGGCAGGGTCAAGCACAGATACGCAGTATTTT.

This sequence joins TRBV6-1 and TRBJ2-2; 7 nucleotides line up with TRBD1. J was trimmed by 4 bases and V by 4 bases; bases with no gene match: 12. Germline-derived CDR1 and CDR2 are MNHNS and SASEGT. The CDR3 consists of 17 residues. Written as DNA, the CDR3 is TGTGCCAGCAGTGCCCCCGGGACAGACTTTATCACCGGGGAGCTGTTTTTT. This encodes CASSAPGTDFITGELFF.

This sequence joins TRBV28 and TRBJ1-5, with TRBD1 as a possible D gene (5 bases). CDR1 and CDR2 (germline): MDHEN, SYDVKM. The CDR3 has 14 amino acids. The V end was cut by 6 bases, the J end by 7 bases, with 16 bases between. The CDR3 loop is CASSRGTVTQPQHF. The DNA of the CDR3 is TGTGCCAGCAGCCGTGGGACCGTAACCCAGCCCCAGCATTTT. Supplemented by reference TRBV28 and TRBJ1-5, the full variable domain reads DVKVTQSSRYLVKRTGEKVFLECVQDMDHENMFWYRQDPGLGLRLIYFSYDVKMKEKGDIPEGYSVSREKKERFSLILESASTNQTSMYLCASSRGTVTQPQHFGDGTRLSIL.

The rearrangement uses TRBV2 and TRBJ2-2; 8 nucleotides align to TRBD1. The V and J ends lost 6 bases and 6 bases, in that order; junction bases with no gene match: 6. The CDR3 has 14 amino acids. Germline CDR1 SNHLY, CDR2 FYNNEI. The CDR3 coding sequence is TGTGCCAGCAGATTACGCAGGGGGCCCGGGGAGCTGTTTTTT. It yields the protein CASRLRRGPGELFF.

The rearrangement links TRBV20-1 to TRBJ1-6, with 8 bases lining up with TRBD1. CDR3 length: 17 amino acids. V lost 2 bases and J lost 0; bases outside the gene matches: 6. Germline-derived CDR1 and CDR2 are DFQATT and SNEGSKA (reference sequence). CDR3 in amino acids: CSARTPGGLSYNSPLHF. DNA for the CDR3: TGCAGTGCTAGAACACCAGGGGGCCTCTCCTATAATTCACCCCTCCACTTT.

This clonotype was seen more than once but under ten times. The chain joins TRBV7-2 to TRBJ2-2, with D uncertain. The CDR3 length is 14 residues. In germline, CDR1 is SGHTA, CDR2 FQGNSA. Trimming took off 6 bases at V and 4 bases at J, with 12 bases between the two ends. The CDR3 DNA sequence: TGTGCCAGCAGTCTAGGGTCCTCCACCGGGGAGCTGTTTTTT. Its protein is CASSLGSSTGELFF. Based on the CDR3 plus reference TRBV7-2 and TRBJ2-2, the full variable domain is GAGVSQSPSNKVTEKGKDVELRCDPISGHTALYWYRQSLGQGLEFLIYFQGNSAPDKSGLPSDRFSAERTGGSVSTLTIQRTQQEDSAVYLCASSLGSSTGELFFGEGSRLTVL.

The V call is TRBV2, the J call TRBJ1-2; D is perhaps TRBD1 (5 bases). This CDR3 has 14 residues. V was trimmed by 4 bases and J by 5 bases, leaving 14 bases between them. Germline values: CDR1 SNHLY, CDR2 FYNNEI. CDR3 nucleotide sequence: TGTGCCAGCAGTGGCCAACGGGGGGAGTATGGCTACACCTTC. The encoded protein is CASSGQRGEYGYTF.

The chain recombines TRBV3-1 with TRBJ1-1, with a tentative D call TRBD1 (5 bases). This CDR3 spans 16 amino acids. Germline V gives CDR1 LGHDT, CDR2 YNNKEL (reference sequence). V gave up 4 bases and J gave up 4 bases, with 19 bases separating them. The CDR3: CASSPGPDRGPTEAFF. As DNA, the CDR3 is TGTGCCAGCAGCCCCGGACCGGATAGGGGTCCCACTGAAGCTTTCTTT. The whole variable domain, filled in from reference TRBV3-1 and TRBJ1-1, reads DTAVSQTPKYLVTQMGNDKSIKCEQNLGHDTMYWYKQDSKKFLKIMFSYNNKELIINETVPNRFSPKSPDKAHLNLHINSLELGDSAVYFCASSPGPDRGPTEAFFGQGTRLTVV.

Only a few counts were recorded for this clonotype. V and J are TRBV27 and TRBJ2-3; 7 bases match TRBD2. Looked up from germline, CDR1 is MNHEY and CDR2 is SMNVEV (reference sequence). CDR3 length: 13 amino acids. With V trimmed by 8 bases and J by 5 bases, 7 bases remained unmatched. The CDR3 loop reads CASSPGEGDTQYF. The DNA of the CDR3 is TGTGCCAGCTCACCTGGGGAGGGAGATACGCAGTATTTT.

The chain combines TRBV5-6 with TRBJ1-1; no clear D gene. V shed 4 bases and J shed 0 bases, with 10 bases lying between them. CDR1 is SGHDT and CDR2 is YYEEEE in the germline V gene. The CDR3 runs 14 residues. The CDR3 bases are TGTGCCAGCAGCGAGTTTACCGTGAACACTGAAGCTTTCTTT. This sequence encodes CASSEFTVNTEAFF.

By share, this clonotype ranks as medium-sized. Compared with germline, one end of the junction differs, possibly owing to a read error. The rearrangement links TRBV12-3 or TRBV12-4 to TRBJ1-5, with D possibly being TRBD1 (6 bases). CDR3 size: 15 residues. The CDR3 loop is CASSFSWGANPPQHF. The CDR3 coding sequence is TGTGCCAGCAGTTTCAGTTGGGGGGCTAATCCGCCCCAGCATTTT.

The chain employs TRBV6-4 and TRBJ1-2; the match to TRBD1 covers 9 bases. This CDR3 comprises 18 residues. Germline CDR1 and CDR2: MRHNA and SNTAGT. V trimming: 2 bases; J trimming: 6 bases; junction bases outside the gene matches: 16. CDR3 DNA sequence: TGTGCCAGCAGTGACGCCCTCACAGGGGGCTGCGTCTTAAATGGCTACACCTTC. Amino acids: CASSDALTGGCVLNGYTF.

The V call is TRBV20-1, the J call TRBJ1-2; 8 bases are a match to TRBD1. The junction had 10 bases not matched to a gene; V was cut back by 2 bases and J by 5 bases. The length of the CDR3 is 15 residues. Germline-derived CDR1 and CDR2 are DFQATT and SNEGSKA (reference sequence). DNA for the CDR3: TGCAGTGCTAGAAACCCCTCCGGACAGGGTTATGGCTACACCTTC. This sequence encodes CSARNPSGQGYGYTF.

The chain carries TRBV6-1 and TRBJ2-1, with 13 bases identical to TRBD2. The junction had 7 bases not matched to a gene; V was cut back by 7 bases and J by 1 base. The CDR3 spans 17 residues. Germline V gives CDR1 MNHNS, CDR2 SASEGT. CDR3 region: CASIQTSGRMSYNEQFF. The CDR3 coding sequence is TGTGCCAGCATCCAGACTAGCGGGAGGATGTCCTACAATGAGCAGTTCTTC.

The genes are TRBV19 and TRBJ1-5, with D hard to call. The CDR3 loop spans 13 amino acids. Germline CDR1 LNHDA, CDR2 SQIVND (reference sequence). With 8 bases removed from V and 1 base from J, the gap between germline ends came to 9 bases. The CDR3 region has the DNA TGTGCCAGTGCCTGGGAGAGCAATCAGCCCCAGCATTTT. Protein: CASAWESNQPQHF.

V usage is TRBV2 and J usage is TRBJ2-7; 8 nucleotides agree with TRBD2. The germline gives CDR1 SNHLY, CDR2 FYNNEI. The CDR3 contains 14 residues. J lost 5 bases, V lost 10 bases, and 13 bases had no gene match. The CDR3 region has the DNA TGTGCCACCATAGCCAGGGGACTAGTAGACGAGCAGTACTTC. It specifies CATIARGLVDEQYF. The full variable domain, with the rest looked up from reference TRBV2 and TRBJ2-7, is EPEVTQTPSHQVTQMGQEVILRCVPISNHLYFYWYRQILGQKVEFLVSFYNNEISEKSEIFDDQFSVERPDGSNFTLKIRSTKLEDSAMYFCATIARGLVDEQYFGPGTRLTVT.

J is TRBJ1-3 and V is TRBV6-1; the D gene is possibly TRBD1 (5 bases). V gave up 6 bases and J gave up 0 bases, with 12 bases separating them. Germline CDR1 and CDR2: MNHNS and SASEGT. This CDR3 region has 15 residues. The CDR3 protein is CASRSDITSGNTIYF. In DNA, the CDR3 is TGTGCCAGCAGGTCGGACATTACCTCTGGAAACACCATATATTTT.

The chain links TRBV6-1 to TRBJ1-6; weak D call: TRBD1 (6 bases). The CDR3 length is 15 residues. Germline V CDR1 and CDR2: MNHNS, SASEGT. Deletions cut 5 bases from V and 5 bases from J, with 13 bases between. The chain's CDR3 is CASSLQGRDNSPLHF. As DNA, the CDR3 is TGTGCCAGCAGTCTACAGGGTAGGGATAATTCACCCCTCCACTTT.